This TCR beta chain appears in the sequencing data of a study of blood T cell repertoires in COVID-19. As for the study in general: Donors in the United States, Italy and Spain gave samples during acute or convalescent COVID-19.

The protocol was immunoSEQ multiplex PCR, while the TCRdb copy is restricted to in-frame clones and leaves out a portion. The sample carries about 280,000 clones, 88% recorded once. Germline V CDR1 and CDR2: MNHEY, SVGAGI. The CDR3 has 16 residues. Trimming took off 0 bases at V and 5 bases at J, with 15 bases between the two ends. The chain employs TRBV6-5 and TRBJ2-3, with D possibly matching TRBD2 (6 bases). Material: peripheral blood. The clonotype was recovered from a man younger than 35 with active or convalescent COVID-19. The CDR3 sequence is CASSYSAGTRGDTQYF. The CDR3 coding sequence is TGTGCCAGCAGTTACTCGGCGGGAACAAGAGGAGATACGCAGTATTTT.